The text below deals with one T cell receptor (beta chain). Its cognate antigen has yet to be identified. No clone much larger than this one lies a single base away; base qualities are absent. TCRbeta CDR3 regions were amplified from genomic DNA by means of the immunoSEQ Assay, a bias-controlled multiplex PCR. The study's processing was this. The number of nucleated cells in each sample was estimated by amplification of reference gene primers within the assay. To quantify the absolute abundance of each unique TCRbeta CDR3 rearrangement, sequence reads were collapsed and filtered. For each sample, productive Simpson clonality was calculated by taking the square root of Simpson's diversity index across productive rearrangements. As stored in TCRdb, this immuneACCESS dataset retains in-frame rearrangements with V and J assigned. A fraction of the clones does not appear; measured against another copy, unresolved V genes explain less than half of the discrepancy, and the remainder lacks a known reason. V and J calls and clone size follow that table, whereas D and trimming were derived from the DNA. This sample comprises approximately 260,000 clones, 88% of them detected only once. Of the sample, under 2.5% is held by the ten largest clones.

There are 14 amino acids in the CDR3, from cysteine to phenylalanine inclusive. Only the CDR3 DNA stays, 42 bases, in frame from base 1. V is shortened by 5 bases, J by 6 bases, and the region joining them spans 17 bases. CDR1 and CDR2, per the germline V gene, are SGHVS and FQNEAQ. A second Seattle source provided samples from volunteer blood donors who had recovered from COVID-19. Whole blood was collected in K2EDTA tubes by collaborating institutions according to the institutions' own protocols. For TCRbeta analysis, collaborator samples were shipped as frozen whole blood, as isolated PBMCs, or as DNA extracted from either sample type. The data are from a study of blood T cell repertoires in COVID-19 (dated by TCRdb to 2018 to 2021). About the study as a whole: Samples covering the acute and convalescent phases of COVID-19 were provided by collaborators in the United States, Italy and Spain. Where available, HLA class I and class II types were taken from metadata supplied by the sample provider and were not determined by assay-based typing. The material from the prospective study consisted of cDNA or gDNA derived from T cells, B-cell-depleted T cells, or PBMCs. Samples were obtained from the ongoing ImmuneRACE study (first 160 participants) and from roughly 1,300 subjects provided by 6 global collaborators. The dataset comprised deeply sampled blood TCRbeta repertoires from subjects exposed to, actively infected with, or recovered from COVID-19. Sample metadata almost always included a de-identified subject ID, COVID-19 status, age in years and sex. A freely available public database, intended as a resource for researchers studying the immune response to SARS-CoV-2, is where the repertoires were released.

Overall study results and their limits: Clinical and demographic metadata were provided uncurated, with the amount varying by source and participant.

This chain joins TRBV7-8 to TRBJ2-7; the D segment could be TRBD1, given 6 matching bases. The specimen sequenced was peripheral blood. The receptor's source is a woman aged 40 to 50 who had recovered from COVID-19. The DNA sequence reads TGTGCCAGCAGCCCCCGTAGGGGGATTAGCGAGCAGTACTTC. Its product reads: CASSPRRGISEQYF.